This T cell receptor beta chain comes out of a study of CD8 T cells in ankylosing spondylitis. In germline, CDR1 is DFQATT, CDR2 SNEGSKA (reference sequence). Between the trimmed V and J ends, which lost 4 bases and 3 bases, there was a span of 15 bases. The CDR3 totals 14 residues. General study points: Several highly homologous variants made up a TCR beta motif that seemed to typify ankylosing spondylitis blood. Disease-linked clones were CD8+ and relatively rare in peripheral blood. According to the report, clones linked to the disease were significantly enriched in matched synovial fluid samples taken from ankylosing spondylitis patients. Reactive arthritis synovial fluid and blood were previously reported to contain some motif variants.

Quantitative 5'-RACE with molecular barcodes was used to make the TCR beta libraries. Using its own MiXCR run on the 5' RACE reads, TCRdb lists one record per CDR3 protein. The sample yields about 840,000 distinct CDR3 sequences, about 12% seen once. This clonotype turned up a few times. Its antigen is currently unknown. The receptor comes from a male donor with ankylosing spondylitis. V gene TRBV20-1 combines with J gene TRBJ1-2; no reliable D call. Sequenced input: blood, either unsorted or a sorted T cell fraction (not recorded which). For the CDR3, the DNA is TGCAGTGCTATTTCCCTATCAGAGTACTATGGCTACACCTTC. Amino acids: CSAISLSEYYGYTF.